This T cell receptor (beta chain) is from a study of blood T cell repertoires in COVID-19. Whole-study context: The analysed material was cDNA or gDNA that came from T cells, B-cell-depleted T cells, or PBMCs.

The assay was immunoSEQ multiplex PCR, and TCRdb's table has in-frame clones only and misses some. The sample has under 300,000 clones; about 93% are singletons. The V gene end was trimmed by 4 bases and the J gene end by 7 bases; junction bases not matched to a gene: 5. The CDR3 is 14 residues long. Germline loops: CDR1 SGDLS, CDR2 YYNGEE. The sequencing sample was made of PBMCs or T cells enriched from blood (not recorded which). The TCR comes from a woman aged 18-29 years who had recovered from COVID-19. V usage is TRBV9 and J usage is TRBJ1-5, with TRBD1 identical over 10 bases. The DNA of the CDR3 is TGTGCCAGCAGCCCGACAGGGGGCGGGCAGCCCCAGCATTTT. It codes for CASSPTGGGQPQHF.